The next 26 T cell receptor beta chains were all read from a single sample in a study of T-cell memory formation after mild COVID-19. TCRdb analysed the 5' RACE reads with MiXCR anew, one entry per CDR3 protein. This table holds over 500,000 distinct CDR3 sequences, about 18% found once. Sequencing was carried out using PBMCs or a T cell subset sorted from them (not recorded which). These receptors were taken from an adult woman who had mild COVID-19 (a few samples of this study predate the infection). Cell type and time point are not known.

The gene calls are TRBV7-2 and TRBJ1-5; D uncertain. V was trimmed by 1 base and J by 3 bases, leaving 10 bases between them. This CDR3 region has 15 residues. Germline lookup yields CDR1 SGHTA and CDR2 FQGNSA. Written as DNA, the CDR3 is TGTGCCAGCAGCTTAGTGCCAGCCGACAATCAGCCCCAGCATTTT. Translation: CASSLVPADNQPQHF. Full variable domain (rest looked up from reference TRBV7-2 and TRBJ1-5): GAGVSQSPSNKVTEKGKDVELRCDPISGHTALYWYRQSLGQGLEFLIYFQGNSAPDKSGLPSDRFSAERTGGSVSTLTIQRTQQEDSAVYLCASSLVPADNQPQHFGDGTRLSIL.

Written as DNA, the CDR3 is TGTGCCAGTAGTATCGGTTCCAGGGGGTGGGATGAGCAGTTCTTC. Protein sequence: CASSIGSRGWDEQFF. This rearrangement joins TRBV19 to TRBJ2-1; TRBD1 matches 7 bases. Trimming at V came to 3 bases and at J to 8 bases, leaving 10 bases not matched to a gene. This CDR3 contains 15 residues. The germline V gene has CDR1 LNHDA and CDR2 SQIVND (reference sequence). Using reference TRBV19 and TRBJ2-1 for the parts outside the CDR3, the full variable domain is DGGITQSPKYLFRKEGQNVTLSCEQNLNHDAMYWYRQDPGQGLRLIYYSQIVNDFQKGDIAEGYSVSREKKESFPLTVTSAQKNPTAFYLCASSIGSRGWDEQFFGPGTRLTVL.

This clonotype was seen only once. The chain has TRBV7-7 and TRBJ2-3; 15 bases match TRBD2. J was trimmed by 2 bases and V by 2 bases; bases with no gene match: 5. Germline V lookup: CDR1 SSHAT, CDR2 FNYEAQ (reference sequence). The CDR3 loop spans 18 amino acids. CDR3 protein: CASSLPGTSGGNTDTQYF. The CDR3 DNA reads TGTGCCAGCAGCTTACCCGGGACTAGCGGGGGGAACACAGATACGCAGTATTTT. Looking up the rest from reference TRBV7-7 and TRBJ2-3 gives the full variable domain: GAGVSQSPRYKVTKRGQDVTLRCDPISSHATLYWYQQALGQGPEFLTYFNYEAQPDKSGLPSDRFSAERPEGSISTLTIQRTEQRDSAMYRCASSLPGTSGGNTDTQYFGPGTRLTVL.

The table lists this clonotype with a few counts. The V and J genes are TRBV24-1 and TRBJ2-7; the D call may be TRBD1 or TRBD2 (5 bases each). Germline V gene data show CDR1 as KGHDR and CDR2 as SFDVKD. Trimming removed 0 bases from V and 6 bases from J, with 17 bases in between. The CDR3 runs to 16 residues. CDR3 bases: TGTGCCACCAGTGATTTGTCCCCGAGGGGAACAGCCGAGCAGTACTTC. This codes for CATSDLSPRGTAEQYF.

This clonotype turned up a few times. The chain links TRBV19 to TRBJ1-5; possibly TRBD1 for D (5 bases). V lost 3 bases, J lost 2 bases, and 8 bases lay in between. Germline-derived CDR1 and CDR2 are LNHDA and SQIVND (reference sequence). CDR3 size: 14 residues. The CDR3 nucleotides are TGTGCCAGTAGTATTGAGACAGGCAATCAGCCCCAGCATTTT. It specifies CASSIETGNQPQHF.

The CDR3 nucleotides are TGTGCCAGCAGTTGGGGCAGGGGGCTTTTGAACACTGAAGCTTTCTTT. It codes for CASSWGRGLLNTEAFF. The chain combines TRBV6-5 with TRBJ1-1, with 8 bases aligning to TRBD1. J was trimmed by 0 bases and V by 4 bases; bases with no gene match: 7. Germline values: CDR1 MNHEY, CDR2 SVGAGI. The CDR3 is 16 residues long.

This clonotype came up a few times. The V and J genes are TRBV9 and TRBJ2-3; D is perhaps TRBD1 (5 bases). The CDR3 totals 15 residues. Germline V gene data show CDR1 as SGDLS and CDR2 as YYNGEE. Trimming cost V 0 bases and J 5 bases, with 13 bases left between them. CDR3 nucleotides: TGTGCCAGCAGCGTAGACCCACAGGTGATAGATACGCAGTATTTT. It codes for CASSVDPQVIDTQYF.

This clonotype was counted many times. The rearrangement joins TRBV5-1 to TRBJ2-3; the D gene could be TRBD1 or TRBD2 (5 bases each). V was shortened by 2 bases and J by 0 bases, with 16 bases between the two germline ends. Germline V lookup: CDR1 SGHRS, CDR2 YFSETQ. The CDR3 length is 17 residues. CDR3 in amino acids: CASSLAAGTLSTDTQYF. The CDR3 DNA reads TGCGCCAGCAGCTTAGCGGCAGGGACCCTTAGCACAGATACGCAGTATTTT.

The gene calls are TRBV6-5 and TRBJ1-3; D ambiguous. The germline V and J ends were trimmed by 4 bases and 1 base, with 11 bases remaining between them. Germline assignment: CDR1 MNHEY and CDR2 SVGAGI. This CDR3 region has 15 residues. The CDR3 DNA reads TGTGCCAGCAGTTCAGGAAGCGGATCTGGAAACACCATATATTTT. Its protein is CASSSGSGSGNTIYF.

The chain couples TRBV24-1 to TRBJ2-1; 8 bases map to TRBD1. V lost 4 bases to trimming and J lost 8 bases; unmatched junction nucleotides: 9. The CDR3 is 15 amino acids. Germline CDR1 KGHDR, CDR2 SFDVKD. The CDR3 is CATSDRTGLNDEQFF. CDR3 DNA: TGTGCCACCAGTGACCGGACAGGGCTTAACGATGAGCAGTTCTTC.

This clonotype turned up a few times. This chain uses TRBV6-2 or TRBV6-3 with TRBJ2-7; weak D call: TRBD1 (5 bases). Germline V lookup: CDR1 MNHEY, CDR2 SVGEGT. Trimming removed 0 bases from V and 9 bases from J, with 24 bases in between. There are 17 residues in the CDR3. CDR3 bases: TGTGCCAGCAGTTACTCGAAATTGAACAGGCGTTTTCTACCGCAGTACTTC. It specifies CASSYSKLNRRFLPQYF.

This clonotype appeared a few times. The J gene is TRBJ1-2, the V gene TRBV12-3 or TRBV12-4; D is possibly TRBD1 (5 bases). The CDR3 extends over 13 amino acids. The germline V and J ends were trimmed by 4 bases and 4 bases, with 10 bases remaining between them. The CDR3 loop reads CASSSTVSYGYTF. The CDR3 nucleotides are TGTGCCAGCAGTTCGACAGTAAGCTATGGCTACACCTTC.

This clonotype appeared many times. CDR3 DNA sequence: TGTGCCAGCAGCCCTACTACAGGGAGAGCCAAAAACATTCAGTACTTC. This encodes CASSPTTGRAKNIQYF. The rearrangement uses TRBV14 and TRBJ2-4; tentative D call: TRBD1 (6 bases). The V and J ends lost 4 bases and 0 bases respectively, with 13 bases between them. Germline loops: CDR1 SGHDN, CDR2 FVKESK. This CDR3 contains 16 residues.

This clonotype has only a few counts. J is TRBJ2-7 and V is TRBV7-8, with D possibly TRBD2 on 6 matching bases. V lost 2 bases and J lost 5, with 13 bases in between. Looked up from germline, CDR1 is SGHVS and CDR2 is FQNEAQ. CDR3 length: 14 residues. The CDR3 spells CASSLLTSRDEQYF. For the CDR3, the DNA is TGTGCCAGCAGCTTACTAACTAGCCGGGACGAGCAGTACTTC. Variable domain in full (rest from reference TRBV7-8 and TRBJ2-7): GAGVSQSPRYKVAKRGQDVALRCDPISGHVSLFWYQQALGQGPEFLTYFQNEAQLDKSGLPSDRFFAERPEGSVSTLKIQRTQQEDSAVYLCASSLLTSRDEQYFGPGTRLTVT.

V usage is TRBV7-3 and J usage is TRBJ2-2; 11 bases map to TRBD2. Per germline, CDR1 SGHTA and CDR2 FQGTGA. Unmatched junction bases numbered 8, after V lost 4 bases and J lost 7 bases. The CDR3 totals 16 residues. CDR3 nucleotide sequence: TGTGCCAGCAGCTCGACTAGCGGGATCGTTGGCGGGGAGCTGTTTTTT. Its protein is CASSSTSGIVGGELFF.

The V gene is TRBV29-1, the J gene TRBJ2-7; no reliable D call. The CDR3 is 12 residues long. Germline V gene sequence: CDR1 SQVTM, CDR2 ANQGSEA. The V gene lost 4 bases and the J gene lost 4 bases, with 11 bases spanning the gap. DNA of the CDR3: TGCAGCGTTGGAACCCCTACGTACGAGCAGTACTTC. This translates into CSVGTPTYEQYF.

As DNA, the CDR3 is TGCAGCGTTCGGACAGGCAGCTCCTACGAGCAGTACTTC. This encodes CSVRTGSSYEQYF. The chain combines TRBV29-1 with TRBJ2-7; 7 bases map to TRBD1. The CDR3 contains 13 residues. V trimming: 5 bases; J trimming: 0 bases; junction bases outside the gene matches: 4. CDR1 and CDR2 (germline): SQVTM, ANQGSEA.

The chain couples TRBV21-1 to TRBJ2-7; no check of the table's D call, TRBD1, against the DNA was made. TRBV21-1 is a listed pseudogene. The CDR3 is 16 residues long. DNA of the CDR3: TGTGCCAGCAACCTAAATGAGACAGGGAGTTCCTACGAGCAGTACTTC. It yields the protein CASNLNETGSSYEQYF.

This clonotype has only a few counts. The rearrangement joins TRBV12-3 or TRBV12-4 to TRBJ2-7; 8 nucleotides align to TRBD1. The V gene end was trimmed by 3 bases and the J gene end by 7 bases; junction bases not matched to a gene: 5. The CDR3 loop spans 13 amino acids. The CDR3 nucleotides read TGTGCCAGCAGTTTCGGACAGGGAGAAGAGCAGTACTTC. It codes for CASSFGQGEEQYF.

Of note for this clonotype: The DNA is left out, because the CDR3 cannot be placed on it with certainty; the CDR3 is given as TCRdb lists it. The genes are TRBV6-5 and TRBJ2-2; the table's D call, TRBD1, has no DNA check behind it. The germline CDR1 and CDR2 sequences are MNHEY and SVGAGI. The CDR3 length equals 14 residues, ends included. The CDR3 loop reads CASSSGQYVGELFF.

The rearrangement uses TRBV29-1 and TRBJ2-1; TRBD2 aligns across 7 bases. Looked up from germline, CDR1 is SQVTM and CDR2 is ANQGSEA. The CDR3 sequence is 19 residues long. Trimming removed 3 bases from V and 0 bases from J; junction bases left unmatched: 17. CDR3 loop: CSVESREEGKSSSYNEQFF. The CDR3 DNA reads TGCAGCGTTGAGAGTCGGGAGGAGGGGAAATCAAGCTCCTACAATGAGCAGTTCTTC.

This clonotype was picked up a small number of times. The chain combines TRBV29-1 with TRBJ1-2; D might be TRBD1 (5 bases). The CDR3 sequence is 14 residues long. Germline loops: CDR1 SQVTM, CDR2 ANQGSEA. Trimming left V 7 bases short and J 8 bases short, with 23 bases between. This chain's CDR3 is CSAEVTPYRDGYTF. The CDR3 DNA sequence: TGCAGCGCGGAAGTCACCCCATACCGGGACGGCTACACCTTC.

DNA for the CDR3: TGTGCCAGCAGTTTAACCCACCTTAGCAATCAGCCCCAGCATTTT. This codes for CASSLTHLSNQPQHF. The chain is built from TRBV27 and TRBJ1-5; D uncertain. The CDR3 is 15 residues long. Trimming shortened V by 2 bases and J by 0 bases, and 8 bases separated the two germline ends. Germline V gene lookup returns CDR1 MNHEY and CDR2 SMNVEV (reference sequence).

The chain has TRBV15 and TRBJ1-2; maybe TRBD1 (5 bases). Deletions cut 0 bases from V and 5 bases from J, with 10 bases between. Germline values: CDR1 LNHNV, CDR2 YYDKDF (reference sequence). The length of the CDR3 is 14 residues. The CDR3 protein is CATSRDRDPYGYTF. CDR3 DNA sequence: TGTGCCACCAGCAGAGATCGGGACCCTTATGGCTACACCTTC.

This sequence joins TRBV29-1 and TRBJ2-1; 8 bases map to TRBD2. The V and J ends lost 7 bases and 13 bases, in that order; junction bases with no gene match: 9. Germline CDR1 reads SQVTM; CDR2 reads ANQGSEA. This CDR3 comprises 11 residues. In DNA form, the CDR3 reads TGCAGCGGACCTATAGCGGGGATCCAGTTCTTC. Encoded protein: CSGPIAGIQFF.

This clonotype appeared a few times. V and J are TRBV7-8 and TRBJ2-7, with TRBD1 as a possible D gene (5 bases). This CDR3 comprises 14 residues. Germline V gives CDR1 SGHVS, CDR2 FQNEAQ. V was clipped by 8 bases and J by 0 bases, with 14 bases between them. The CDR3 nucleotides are TGTGCCAGCTCCCAGGGCTTCTCCTCCTACGAGCAGTACTTC. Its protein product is CASSQGFSSYEQYF.